This TCR beta chain is from a study of spatial heterogeneity in lung cancer. TCRdb reanalysed the 5' RACE reads using MiXCR and keeps one entry per CDR3 protein. The profile shows 9,000 or so distinct CDR3 sequences, 2.9% of them singletons. Time point: sample taken at primary tumor resection. From tumor, nontumor lung or frozen PBMC, whole RNA was taken unsorted for sequencing. This clonotype was observed at least ten times. The antigen is unknown. Study findings and constraints: In tumors, expanded intratumoral alpha and beta TCR counts tracked mutation counts.

The sample here was lung tumor tissue, taken at surgery. This sequence originates from a male donor with early-stage non-small cell lung cancer.

The CDR3 here is CASSGQETQYF. In DNA form, the CDR3 reads TGCGCCAGCAGCGGCCAAGAGACCCAGTACTTC. The chain joins TRBV5-1 to TRBJ2-5; the D is unclear. V lost 4 bases and J lost 1, with 2 bases in between. From germline, CDR1 is SGHRS and CDR2 YFSETQ. CDR3 length equals 11 residues. Full variable domain (outside the CDR3, taken from reference TRBV5-1 and TRBJ2-5): KAGVTQTPRYLIKTRGQQVTLSCSPISGHRSVSWYQQTPGQGLQFLFEYFSETQRNKGNFPGRFSGRQFSNSRSEMNVSTLELGDSALYLCASSGQETQYFGPGTRLLVL.